One sample yielded the 29 T cell receptor beta chains listed below, sequenced in a study of CD8+ T cells in alopecia areata. Extracted from the samples, RNA was reverse transcribed into cDNA to serve as the sequencing template. Using immunoSEQ multiplex PCR, the repertoire was profiled, and TCRdb retains in-frame clones only, with some absent. The data hold 110,000 or so clones, with approximately 38% observed a single time. The specimen sequenced was CD4+ T cells sorted from blood. These receptors originate from a human donor with alopecia areata.

The chain joins TRBV28 to TRBJ1-5; D is unclear. Germline loops: CDR1 MDHEN, CDR2 SYDVKM. V lost 5 bases to trimming and J lost 4 bases, with 3 bases between them. This CDR3 has 11 residues. CDR3 residues: CASSRNQPQHF. The DNA for the CDR3 is TGTGCCAGCAGTCGGAATCAGCCCCAGCATTTT.

V is TRBV29-1 and J is TRBJ1-1; no reliable D call. Trimming pared 7 bases from V and 1 base from J, leaving 16 bases between. The CDR3 runs 14 residues. The germline V gene encodes CDR1 SQVTM and CDR2 ANQGSEA. CDR3 residues: CSAFDSGGNTEAFF. CDR3 DNA: TGCAGCGCTTTCGATTCCGGAGGGAACACTGAAGCTTTCTTT.

The rearrangement uses TRBV5-1 and TRBJ2-5, with TRBD1 identical over 7 bases. J lost 1 base, V lost 5 bases, and 11 bases had no gene match. CDR1 and CDR2 (germline): SGHRS, YFSETQ. This CDR3 has 16 amino acids. The CDR3 region is CASSSRTGAFQETQYF. CDR3 nucleotide sequence: TGCGCCAGCAGTTCCCGGACAGGAGCCTTCCAAGAGACCCAGTACTTC. The full variable domain, in which reference TRBV5-1 and TRBJ2-5 provide the parts outside the CDR3, is KAGVTQTPRYLIKTRGQQVTLSCSPISGHRSVSWYQQTPGQGLQFLFEYFSETQRNKGNFPGRFSGRQFSNSRSEMNVSTLELGDSALYLCASSSRTGAFQETQYFGPGTRLLVL.

This clone was counted a few times. This chain uses TRBV6-6 with TRBJ1-5; no definite D call. Per the germline V gene, CDR1 is MNHNY and CDR2 is SVGAGI (reference sequence). The CDR3 has 12 residues. Trimming left V 2 bases short and J 5 bases short, with 4 bases between. The CDR3 here is CASSYGDQPQHF. CDR3 bases: TGTGCCAGCAGTTACGGGGATCAGCCCCAGCATTTT.

The chain employs TRBV5-1 and TRBJ1-1; D not certain. The CDR3 consists of 15 residues. Germline CDR1 and CDR2: SGHRS and YFSETQ. V lost 0 bases and J lost 1, with 10 bases in between. The CDR3 bases are TGCGCCAGCAGCTTGGAGGCGGCGAGGAACACTGAAGCTTTCTTT. This translates into CASSLEAARNTEAFF.

The rearrangement uses TRBV7-9 and TRBJ1-1; tentatively, D is TRBD1 (5 bases). The V gene's germline CDR1 is SEHNR and CDR2 FQNEAQ (reference sequence). V dropped 6 bases and J dropped 4 bases, with 12 bases sitting between them. This CDR3 has 13 amino acids. The CDR3 DNA sequence: TGTGCCAGCAGTCGGCGGGGGAGCACTGAAGCTTTCTTT. It specifies CASSRRGSTEAFF.

The CDR3 bases are TGTGCCAGCAGCCCGCAGGGGACCCTTAACAATGAGCAGTTCTTC. Protein: CASSPQGTLNNEQFF. The chain has TRBV7-2 and TRBJ2-1; perhaps TRBD1 as D (6 bases). Between the trimmed V and J ends, which lost 5 bases and 5 bases, there was a span of 16 bases. Germline CDR1 SGHTA, CDR2 FQGNSA. CDR3 length: 15 amino acids.

This sequence joins TRBV28 and TRBJ2-1; TRBD2 might be the D (5 bases). Germline CDR1 and CDR2: MDHEN and SYDVKM. V was shortened by 3 bases and J by 0 bases, with 9 bases between the two germline ends. This CDR3 is 15 amino acids long. DNA for the CDR3: TGTGCCAGCAGTTTCCGAGGGAGCTCCTACAATGAGCAGTTCTTC. Translated: CASSFRGSSYNEQFF.

This clone was found a few times. The rearrangement uses TRBV6-5 and TRBJ2-7; D gene unclear. The germline V and J ends were trimmed by 2 bases and 3 bases, with 5 bases remaining between them. Germline V lookup: CDR1 MNHEY, CDR2 SVGAGI. CDR3 length equals 12 residues. The CDR3 loop reads CASSYTVYEQYF. The CDR3 nucleotides read TGTGCCAGCAGTTACACAGTCTACGAGCAGTACTTC.

This clone was counted once. The rearrangement links TRBV29-1 to TRBJ1-1; D gene unclear. Germline V gene lookup returns CDR1 SQVTM and CDR2 ANQGSEA. The V gene lost 4 bases and the J gene lost 1 base, with 16 bases spanning the gap. The CDR3 length is 15 residues. CDR3 sequence (DNA): TGCAGCGTTGTCGGCGGGCCGGCTGGGAACACTGAAGCTTTCTTT. Amino acids: CSVVGGPAGNTEAFF.

The chain links TRBV27 to TRBJ2-7, with 10 bases fitting TRBD2. After removal of 3 bases from V and 3 bases from J, the junction contained 5 bases not matched to a gene. The CDR3 spans 15 residues. Germline loops: CDR1 MNHEY, CDR2 SMNVEV (reference sequence). CDR3 DNA: TGTGCCAGCAGTTTGGGCCTAGCGGGAGTCTACGAGCAGTACTTC. The encoded protein is CASSLGLAGVYEQYF.

The sample holds a few counts of this clone. This chain links TRBV4-3 with TRBJ1-1; D might be TRBD1 (5 bases). The germline gives CDR1 LGHNA, CDR2 YSLEER. The CDR3 spans 15 residues. V was shortened by 0 bases and J by 7 bases, with 15 bases between the two germline ends. CDR3 amino acids: CASSQDPGHFNEAFF. The CDR3, as DNA: TGCGCCAGCAGCCAAGATCCAGGACACTTCAATGAAGCTTTCTTT.

On this clone itself: Other DNA sequences from this sample encode an identical CDR3 as well. The chain combines TRBV29-1 with TRBJ2-7; TRBD1 matches 9 bases. This CDR3 comprises 13 residues. Germline V gene sequence: CDR1 SQVTM, CDR2 ANQGSEA. V gave up 4 bases and J gave up 5 bases; unmatched junction bases: 6. CDR3 in amino acids: CSVVGTGFDEQYF. The DNA for the CDR3 is TGCAGCGTTGTCGGGACAGGGTTCGACGAGCAGTACTTC.

The chain employs TRBV28 and TRBJ2-1, with 10 bases lining up with TRBD2. V dropped 5 bases and J dropped 14; count of bases not matched to a gene: 3. From germline, CDR1 is MDHEN and CDR2 SYDVKM. This CDR3 is 11 amino acids long. The CDR3 DNA reads as TGTGCCAGCAGTCAAGGGACTAGCGAGTTCTTC. Its translation is CASSQGTSEFF.

V and J are TRBV29-1 and TRBJ2-7; D unclear. The V gene lost 6 bases and the J gene lost 3 bases, with 21 bases spanning the gap. Per germline, CDR1 SQVTM and CDR2 ANQGSEA. This CDR3 is built from 15 residues. The CDR3 spells CSVESDLRLLYEQYF. The CDR3 DNA reads as TGCAGCGTCGAATCCGACCTCCGTCTTCTCTACGAGCAGTACTTC.

This clone appeared a single time. This chain connects TRBV6-5 to TRBJ1-2; D gene uncertain. The V gene's germline CDR1 is MNHEY and CDR2 SVGAGI. The CDR3 runs 13 residues. Trimming cost V 7 bases and J 8 bases, with 17 bases left between them. The CDR3 DNA reads TGTGCCAGCACTCCCCAAGCTGCCGGAGGCTACACCTTC. Amino acids: CASTPQAAGGYTF.

This chain connects TRBV18 to TRBJ2-7, with D possibly TRBD1 on 6 matching bases. The V end was cut by 2 bases, the J end by 2 bases, with 10 bases between. CDR1 and CDR2 from the germline V gene are KGHSH and LQKENI. The CDR3 is 14 residues long. CDR3 in amino acids: CASSPGTQTYEQYF. Written as DNA, the CDR3 is TGTGCCAGCTCACCAGGGACACAGACCTACGAGCAGTACTTC.

The count of this clone is one. J is TRBJ2-3 and V is TRBV5-1; no firm D call. This CDR3 has 14 residues. Trimming removed 0 bases from V and 0 bases from J, with 5 bases in between. Looked up from germline, CDR1 is SGHRS and CDR2 is YFSETQ. CDR3 protein: CASSLGGSTDTQYF. For the CDR3, the DNA is TGCGCCAGCAGCTTGGGAGGAAGCACAGATACGCAGTATTTT. The full variable domain, completed using reference TRBV5-1 and TRBJ2-3, is KAGVTQTPRYLIKTRGQQVTLSCSPISGHRSVSWYQQTPGQGLQFLFEYFSETQRNKGNFPGRFSGRQFSNSRSEMNVSTLELGDSALYLCASSLGGSTDTQYFGPGTRLTVL.

A few counts support this clone. The rearrangement links TRBV29-1 to TRBJ1-2; TRBD1 is a possible D gene (5 bases). CDR1 SQVTM and CDR2 ANQGSEA come from the germline V gene. Trimming took off 7 bases at V and 3 bases at J, with 15 bases between the two ends. The CDR3 length is 13 residues. The CDR3 bases are TGCAGCGCCCGGGGGGACCGAGACTATGGCTACACCTTC. Translation gives CSARGDRDYGYTF.

This clone was counted a few times. The chain has TRBV29-1 and TRBJ2-5; maybe TRBD1 (6 bases). Germline V CDR1 and CDR2: SQVTM, ANQGSEA. The CDR3 runs to 15 residues. V was shortened by 7 bases and J by 5 bases, with 23 bases between the two germline ends. The CDR3 DNA reads as TGCAGCGCTATCCTGGACAGCGGACCCCAGGAGACCCAGTACTTC. This translates into CSAILDSGPQETQYF.

This clone was observed a handful of times. V usage is TRBV18 and J usage is TRBJ2-7, with D maybe TRBD1 (6 bases). Germline CDR1 KGHSH, CDR2 LQKENI. Deletions cut 4 bases from V and 2 bases from J, with 15 bases between. The CDR3 runs 15 residues. The CDR3 spells CASSQAGVPAYEQYF. The CDR3 bases are TGTGCCAGCTCACAAGCAGGGGTCCCAGCCTACGAGCAGTACTTC.

The chain links TRBV2 to TRBJ2-7; 9 positions match TRBD1. Germline assignment: CDR1 SNHLY and CDR2 FYNNEI. The J segment lost 7 bases and the V segment lost 6 bases, leaving 13 bases of the junction unmatched. This CDR3 has 15 residues. CDR3 region: CASRENRDRVREQYF. The CDR3, as DNA: TGTGCCAGCAGGGAAAATCGGGACAGGGTAAGGGAGCAGTACTTC.

This clone appeared a single time. V usage is TRBV29-1 and J usage is TRBJ1-3; D uncertain. Trimming stripped 6 bases from V and 3 bases from J, with 9 bases between. CDR1 SQVTM and CDR2 ANQGSEA come from the germline V gene. The CDR3 is 12 residues long. CDR3 residues: CSVPGYGNTIYF. The CDR3 coding sequence is TGCAGCGTCCCAGGTTATGGAAACACCATATATTTT.

The chain links TRBV7-3 to TRBJ2-1, with D hard to call. Germline CDR1 SGHTA, CDR2 FQGTGA. CDR3 length: 15 amino acids. V was trimmed by 4 bases and J by 9 bases, leaving 19 bases between them. The CDR3 loop is CASSSNGLGNSEQFF. The DNA of the CDR3 is TGTGCCAGCAGCTCTAACGGTCTAGGTAACAGTGAGCAGTTCTTC.

The chain recombines TRBV29-1 with TRBJ2-7; 8 bases align to TRBD1. Germline loops: CDR1 SQVTM, CDR2 ANQGSEA. V lost 5 bases, J lost 2 bases, and 8 bases stayed unmatched. The CDR3 loop spans 14 amino acids. The CDR3 DNA reads as TGCAGCGTTTATGGGGGACAGGTCACCTACGAGCAGTACTTC. It encodes CSVYGGQVTYEQYF.

This clone was observed a handful of times. The chain uses TRBV10-3 and TRBJ2-3; 7 nucleotides align to TRBD2. Germline V gives CDR1 ENHRY, CDR2 SYGVKD. This CDR3 spans 13 amino acids. V trimming: 7 bases; J trimming: 5 bases; junction bases outside the gene matches: 6. CDR3 sequence reads: CAITRREQDTQYF. The CDR3 DNA sequence: TGTGCCATCACGCGGCGGGAGCAAGATACGCAGTATTTT.

This clone was seen only a few times. The J gene is TRBJ2-7, the V gene TRBV29-1; 8 bases align to TRBD1. The CDR3 has 13 residues. Germline-derived CDR1 and CDR2 are SQVTM and ANQGSEA. J was trimmed by 3 bases and V by 5 bases; bases with no gene match: 6. DNA of the CDR3: TGCAGCGTTTCGAGACAGGGGAACTACGAGCAGTACTTC. Encoded protein: CSVSRQGNYEQYF.

The V gene is TRBV29-1, the J gene TRBJ1-6, with D perhaps TRBD1 (5 bases). Germline V gene sequence: CDR1 SQVTM, CDR2 ANQGSEA. Trimming cost V 4 bases and J 9 bases, with 13 bases left between them. The CDR3 runs to 13 residues. The CDR3 is CSVADSAVSPLHF. CDR3 nucleotides: TGCAGCGTTGCTGACAGCGCAGTTTCACCCCTCCACTTT.

This clone came up a few times. The chain is built from TRBV7-2 and TRBJ1-2; no clear D gene. CDR1 and CDR2 (germline): SGHTA, FQGNSA. This CDR3 is built from 13 residues. Trimming left V 0 bases short and J 11 bases short, with 13 bases between. CDR3 region: CASSLAVKDRYTF. In DNA, the CDR3 is TGTGCCAGCAGCTTAGCGGTAAAGGATCGGTACACCTTC.